These 2 T cell receptor beta chains were sequenced from one sample in a study of blood T cell repertoires in COVID-19. Sequencing used immunoSEQ multiplex PCR; TCRdb keeps in-frame clones, though not all of them. The sample records 300,000 to 450,000 clones, 85% being singletons. Input material: peripheral blood. Receptors originate from a woman aged 18-30 years with acute or convalescent COVID-19.

V usage is TRBV3-1 (or the pseudogene TRBV3-2) and J usage is TRBJ1-6; 8 nucleotides agree with TRBD1. The ends lost 2 bases at V and 1 base at J; junction bases unmatched: 4. This CDR3 is 17 amino acids long. The germline gives CDR1 LGHDT, CDR2 YNNKEL (reference sequence). The CDR3 sequence is CASSQTTGVSYNSPLHF. For the CDR3, the DNA is TGTGCCAGCAGCCAAACGACAGGGGTGTCCTATAATTCACCCCTCCACTTT.

This chain uses TRBV7-2 with TRBJ2-5, with 9 bases lining up with TRBD2. The ends lost 2 bases at V and 4 bases at J; junction bases unmatched: 11. CDR1 and CDR2 from the germline V gene are SGHTA and FQGNSA. The CDR3 loop spans 17 amino acids. CDR3 in DNA: TGTGCCAGCAGCTTATTTGTCTGGCGGGGGGGCGGAGAGACCCAGTACTTC. This translates into CASSLFVWRGGGETQYF.